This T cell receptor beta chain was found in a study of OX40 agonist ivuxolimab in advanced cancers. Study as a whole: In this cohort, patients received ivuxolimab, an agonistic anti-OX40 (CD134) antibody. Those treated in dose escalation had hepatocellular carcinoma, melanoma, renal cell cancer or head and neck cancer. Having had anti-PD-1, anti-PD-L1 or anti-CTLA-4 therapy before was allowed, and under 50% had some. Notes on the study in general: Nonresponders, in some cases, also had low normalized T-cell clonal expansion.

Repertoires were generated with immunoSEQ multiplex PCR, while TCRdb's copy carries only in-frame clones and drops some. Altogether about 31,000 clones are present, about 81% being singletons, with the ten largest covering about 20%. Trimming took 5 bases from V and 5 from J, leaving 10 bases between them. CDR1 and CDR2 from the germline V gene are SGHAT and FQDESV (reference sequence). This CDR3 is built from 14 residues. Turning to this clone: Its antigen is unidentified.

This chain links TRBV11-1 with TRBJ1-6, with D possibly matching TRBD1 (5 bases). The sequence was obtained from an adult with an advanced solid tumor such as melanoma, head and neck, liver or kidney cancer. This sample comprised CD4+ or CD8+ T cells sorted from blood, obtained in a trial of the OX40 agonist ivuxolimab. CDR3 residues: CASSRKGNNSPLHF. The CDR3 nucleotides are TGTGCCAGCAGCAGGAAGGGGAATAATTCACCCCTCCACTTT.